Here is one T cell receptor beta chain with its context. The PCR was carried out with 60 Vbeta primers and 13 Jbeta primers. Assay used: immunoSEQ multiplex PCR; TCRdb lists only in-frame clones, some missing. The table lists 150,000 to 200,000 clones, roughly 85% of them singletons. These data are taken from a study of cytomegalovirus exposure and HLA in healthy donors. CDR3 length: 13 amino acids. CDR1 and CDR2 (germline): MGHDK, SYGVNS. This TCR was sampled from a woman aged 45-65 years in good health and CMV-seronegative. Material for sequencing was PBMCs. The chain employs TRBV25-1 and TRBJ2-7; unclear D gene. Matching the DNA end better, TRBJ2-1 makes the J call doubtful. CDR3 sequence (DNA): TGTGCCAGCAGTGAAAGGAGTGGCAATGAGCAGTTCTTC. It yields the protein CASSERSGNEQFF.